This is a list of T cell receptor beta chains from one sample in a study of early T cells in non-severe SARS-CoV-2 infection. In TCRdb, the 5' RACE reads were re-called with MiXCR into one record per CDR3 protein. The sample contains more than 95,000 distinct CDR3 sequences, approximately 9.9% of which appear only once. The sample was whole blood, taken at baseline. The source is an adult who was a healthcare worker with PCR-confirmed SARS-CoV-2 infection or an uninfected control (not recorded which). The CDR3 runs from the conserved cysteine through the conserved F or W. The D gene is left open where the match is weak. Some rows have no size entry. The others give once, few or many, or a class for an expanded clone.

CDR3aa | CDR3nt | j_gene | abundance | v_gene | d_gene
CASSLSRIRSYNEQFF | TGTGCCAGCAGCCTCAGCCGGATCAGGTCCTACAATGAGCAGTTCTTC | TRBJ2-1 | few | TRBV5-6 | -
CASSLSLLAGGINEQFF | TGCGCCAGCAGCTTAAGTCTACTAGCGGGAGGGATCAATGAGCAGTTCTTC | TRBJ2-1 | many | TRBV5-1 | TRBD2
CAISATGTGDLNSPLHF | TGTGCCATCAGTGCAACCGGGACAGGGGACTTGAATTCACCCCTCCACTTT | TRBJ1-6 | - | TRBV10-3 | TRBD1
CASSPNLAGGYADTQYF | TGTGCCAGCAGCCCTAACCTAGCGGGAGGCTATGCAGATACGCAGTATTTT | TRBJ2-3 | many | TRBV11-2 | TRBD2
CASSREEDEQFF | TGTGCCAGCAGTCGAGAGGAAGATGAGCAGTTCTTC | TRBJ2-1 | few | TRBV7-3 | -
CASSQRGVYNEQFF | TGTGCCAGCAGCCAAAGGGGGGTCTACAATGAGCAGTTCTTC | TRBJ2-1 | - | TRBV14 | -
CASGATGPYNEQFF | TGTGCCAGCGGGGCCACAGGGCCCTACAATGAGCAGTTCTTC | TRBJ2-1 | - | TRBV11-2 | -
CASSYRSGGSGYTF | TGTGCCAGCAGTTACCGGTCAGGGGGAAGTGGCTACACCTTC | TRBJ1-2 | - | TRBV6-5 | TRBD1
CASRTGGSSPLHF | TGTGCCAGCAGAACAGGGGGCAGTTCACCCCTCCACTTT | TRBJ1-6 | - | TRBV3-1 | TRBD1
CASSRTGSEQYF | TGTGCCAGCAGCCGGACAGGGAGCGAGCAGTACTTC | TRBJ2-7 | few | TRBV3-1 | TRBD1
CASSLEQGWAKNIQYF | TGTGCCAGCAGCTTAGAGCAGGGGTGGGCCAAAAACATTCAGTACTTC | TRBJ2-4 | many | TRBV7-9 | -
CASSLEGYTF | TGTGCCAGCAGTTTAGAGGGCTACACCTTC | TRBJ1-2 | few | TRBV12-3/TRBV12-4 | -
CASSQDFSGGREQYF | TGTGCCAGCAGCCAAGACTTCAGCGGGGGTCGCGAGCAGTACTTC | TRBJ2-7 | - | TRBV3-2 | -
CASSVDGEYEQYF | TGCGCCAGCAGCGTGGACGGAGAATACGAGCAGTACTTC | TRBJ2-7 | many | TRBV10-2 | -
CASSIGQHGAGYTF | TGTGCCAGTAGTATCGGGCAACACGGCGCTGGCTACACCTTC | TRBJ1-2 | - | TRBV19 | -
CASSPPAQGHYTF | TGTGCCAGCAGCCCCCCGGCCCAGGGGCACTACACCTTC | TRBJ1-2 | few | TRBV7-2 | -
CSVGPIGDTQYF | TGCAGCGTCGGGCCAATCGGAGATACGCAGTATTTT | TRBJ2-3 | many | TRBV29-1 | -
CASRTSGGELFF | TGTGCCAGCAGGACGTCGGGCGGGGAGCTGTTTTTT | TRBJ2-2 | few | TRBV12-3/TRBV12-4 | -
CSVEGRRAEAFF | TGCAGCGTTGAGGGGCGTCGGGCTGAAGCTTTCTTT | TRBJ1-1 | few | TRBV29-1 | -
CSVEERASYEQYF | TGCAGCGTTGAGGAAAGGGCGAGCTACGAGCAGTACTTC | TRBJ2-7 | many | TRBV29-1 | -
CASRMGWDEQFF | TGTGCCAGCAGGATGGGCTGGGATGAGCAGTTCTTC | TRBJ2-1 | - | TRBV7-2 | -
CASSQQLSDTQYF | TGCGCCAGCAGCCAGCAGCTTTCGGATACGCAGTATTTT | TRBJ2-3 | few | TRBV4-1 | -
CARSLVVTLRRPEAFF | TGTGCCAGAAGCTTGGTCGTGACTTTGAGGCGCCCTGAAGCTTTCTTT | TRBJ1-1 | - | TRBV5-3 | -
CASSSYGGSNEQFF | TGTGCCAGCAGCTCTTATGGGGGTTCTAATGAGCAGTTCTTC | TRBJ2-1 | - | TRBV7-3 | -
CAWSTPNEQFF | TGTGCCTGGAGTACCCCAAATGAGCAGTTCTTC | TRBJ2-1 | - | TRBV30 | -
CASSPRTGGGTGELFF | TGTGCCAGCAGCCCCCGGACAGGGGGGGGCACCGGGGAGCTGTTTTTT | TRBJ2-2 | few | TRBV12-3/TRBV12-4 | TRBD1
CASSQGQGGANTEAFF | TGTGCCAGCAGCCAGGGACAGGGAGGCGCGAACACTGAAGCTTTCTTT | TRBJ1-1 | few | TRBV4-2 | TRBD1
CASSRQYRQNEAFF | TGTGCCAGCAGCCGCCAATACCGACAGAATGAAGCTTTCTTT | TRBJ1-1 | - | TRBV7-9 | -
CSDRDSRTDTQYF | TGCAGCGATAGGGACAGCCGCACAGATACGCAGTATTTT | TRBJ2-3 | few | TRBV29-1 | TRBD1
CASSLAWSGGAPNKGNIQYF | TGTGCCAGCAGCTTAGCGTGGTCAGGGGGGGCACCGAATAAAGGGAACATTCAGTACTTC | TRBJ2-4 | many | TRBV7-6 | -
CASSLTTGESPLHF | TGCGCCAGCAGCTTGACAACAGGGGAGTCACCCCTCCACTTT | TRBJ1-6 | - | TRBV5-1 | TRBD1
CASGQEPEAFF | TGTGCCAGCGGACAGGAGCCTGAAGCTTTCTTT | TRBJ1-1 | - | TRBV6-1 | TRBD1
CASSHEPFVGYTF | TGTGCCAGCAGCCATGAGCCATTTGTTGGCTACACCTTC | TRBJ1-2 | - | TRBV3-1 | -
CSASGPDYEQYF | TGCAGTGCTAGTGGACCGGACTACGAGCAGTACTTC | TRBJ2-7 | few | TRBV20-1 | -
CASSGTAGTGELFF | TGTGCCAGCAGCGGGACGGCAGGAACCGGGGAGCTGTTTTTT | TRBJ2-2 | many | TRBV6-1 | -
CASSSSSGNTIYF | TGTGCCAGCAGCTCTTCCTCTGGAAACACCATATATTTT | TRBJ1-3 | - | TRBV7-2 | -
CATSRDRRARSSETQYF | TGTGCCACCAGCAGAGATCGCCGGGCACGTAGCTCCGAGACCCAGTACTTC | TRBJ2-5 | - | TRBV15 | -
CASSLQGHQPQHF | TGTGCCAGCAGCCTACAGGGCCACCAGCCCCAGCATTTT | TRBJ1-5 | few | TRBV7-6 | -
CASSVDPRRGNYGYTF | TGTGCCAGCAGCGTAGACCCTCGACGAGGCAACTATGGCTACACCTTC | TRBJ1-2 | many | TRBV9 | -
CASRQYPLRGQGNTGELFF | TGTGCCAGCAGACAATATCCCCTCCGCGGACAGGGGAACACCGGGGAGCTGTTTTTT | TRBJ2-2 | few | TRBV11-2 | TRBD1
CASRLSGLAGGSTDTQYF | TGTGCCAGCAGATTATCCGGGTTAGCTGGGGGTTCCACAGATACGCAGTATTTT | TRBJ2-3 | many | TRBV3-1 | -
CASSLVVGTGTPWSPGANVLTF | TGTGCCAGCAGCTTAGTGGTAGGGACAGGGACGCCTTGGAGCCCTGGGGCCAACGTCCTGACTTTC | TRBJ2-6 | few | TRBV7-2 | TRBD1
CASSSKSGVDYEQYF | TGCGCCAGCAGCTCAAAATCCGGGGTAGACTACGAGCAGTACTTC | TRBJ2-7 | - | TRBV5-1 | -
CASSFSPGLRYEQYF | TGTGCCAGCAGTTTTTCCCCGGGACTGCGCTACGAGCAGTACTTC | TRBJ2-7 | few | TRBV13 | -
CASSATSGGLTDTQYF | TGCGCCAGCAGCGCTACTAGCGGGGGACTCACAGATACGCAGTATTTT | TRBJ2-3 | many | TRBV5-1 | TRBD2
CASSISRNTIYF | TGTGCCAGCAGCATATCAAGAAACACCATATATTTT | TRBJ1-3 | - | TRBV7-9 | -
CATSRDFGTPMNTEAFF | TGTGCCACCAGCAGAGATTTTGGGACCCCAATGAACACTGAAGCTTTCTTT | TRBJ1-1 | - | TRBV15 | -
CASSEVSEQFF | TGTGCCAGCAGTGAGGTTAGTGAGCAGTTCTTC | TRBJ2-1 | - | TRBV2 | -
CASSEERRYPKGQYF | TGCGCCAGCAGTGAGGAGAGAAGGTACCCAAAGGGGCAGTACTTC | TRBJ2-7 | - | TRBV10-2 | -
CASSPDVGLRPNTPYEQYF | TGTGCCAGCAGCCCTGATGTGGGACTCCGACCCAACACCCCCTACGAGCAGTACTTC | TRBJ2-7 | - | TRBV11-2 | -
CASSLPGQGTEQYF | TGTGCCAGCAGCTTACCGGGACAGGGTACCGAGCAGTACTTC | TRBJ2-7 | - | TRBV5-6 | TRBD1
CASSQKRQPAGRAFF | TGTGCCAGCAGCCAAAAAAGACAGCCAGCAGGGCGGGCTTTCTTT | TRBJ1-1 | few | TRBV4-2 | -